Here is one T cell receptor (beta chain) with its context. What it binds is not known. The CDR3 contains 18 residues. The data were produced by immunoSEQ multiplex PCR, yet TCRdb's version contains in-frame clones alone and is incomplete. This repertoire shows 2,100,000 or so clones, about 94% found once; its top ten account for roughly 0.13%. The data were taken from a study of shared clonotypes between healthy human individuals. The wider study: The plates for each donor numbered three CD4 naive, three CD4 memory, two CD8 naive and one CD8 memory. Study results and caveats: Non-shared clonotypes showed lower generation probabilities than clonotypes common to all four donors.

Sequenced: naive CD4+ T cells sorted from blood. The subset: CD45RA+ positively selected. The J gene is TRBJ2-7, the V gene TRBV12-2. TRBV12-2 is recorded as a pseudogene. The TCR comes from a man in his late teens or twenties in good health. The CDR3 region is CASRLAKLPTWGSYEQYF. In DNA, the CDR3 is TGTGCAAGTCGCTTAGCTAAACTGCCTACGTGGGGTTCCTACGAGCAGTACTTC.